The 28 T cell receptor beta chains in this list originate from one sample, sequenced in a study of OX40 agonist ivuxolimab in advanced cancers. The method behind the library was the immunoSEQ multiplex PCR assay. In TCRdb, the immuneACCESS table is reduced to in-frame sequences with V and J assigned. These tables do not hold every clone; where another copy was compared, an unresolved V gene accounts for under half, and the others remain unexplained. Across this sample there are tens of thousands of clones, with 85% to 90% seen only once. Of the sample, roughly 5.9% falls within the top ten clones. Sequenced here: CD4+ or CD8+ T cells sorted from blood, sampled in a trial of the OX40 agonist ivuxolimab. These receptors all come from an adult with an advanced solid tumor such as melanoma, head and neck, liver or kidney cancer.

This chain joins TRBV25-1 and TRBJ2-4; perhaps TRBD1 as D (5 bases). V lost 2 bases, J lost 0 bases, and 11 bases lay in between. Germline V gives CDR1 MGHDK, CDR2 SYGVNS. CDR3 size: 16 residues. The CDR3 reads CASSEEDRKAKNIQYF. CDR3 sequence (DNA): TGTGCCAGCAGTGAAGAAGACAGAAAAGCCAAAAACATTCAGTACTTC.

The rearrangement uses TRBV28 and TRBJ1-2; D perhaps matches TRBD1 (5 bases). Trimming removed 3 bases at V and 8 bases at J, with 10 bases between. The CDR3 consists of 12 residues. Germline V CDR1 and CDR2: MDHEN, SYDVKM. CDR3: CASSLRGMGYTF. DNA for the CDR3: TGTGCCAGCAGTTTGCGGGGGATGGGCTACACCTTC.

J is TRBJ1-4 and V is TRBV6-5; a possible D gene is TRBD1 (5 bases). From germline, CDR1 is MNHEY and CDR2 SVGAGI. CDR3 length equals 15 residues. Trimming removed 7 bases at V and 0 bases at J, with 12 bases between. The CDR3 DNA sequence: TGTGCCAGCACCCTTTCGGGGGCAACTAATGAAAAACTGTTTTTT. Translated: CASTLSGATNEKLFF.

The chain links TRBV11-2 to TRBJ1-2; D unclear. The CDR3 is 13 amino acids. CDR1 and CDR2 from the germline V gene are SGHAT and FQNNGV. Trimming shortened V by 5 bases and J by 1 base, and 8 bases separated the two germline ends. The CDR3 is CASSRGLNYGYTF. The DNA of the CDR3 is TGTGCCAGCAGCCGAGGACTTAACTATGGCTACACCTTC.

The sample holds a few counts of this clone. CDR3 nucleotide sequence: TGTGCCAGCAGCCGGGGCCAAGACCATCGCACAGGCGATGAGCAGTTCTTC. Translation: CASSRGQDHRTGDEQFF. This rearrangement joins TRBV7-9 to TRBJ2-1, with D perhaps matching TRBD1 or TRBD2 (5 bases each). Trimming pared 5 bases from V and 8 bases from J, leaving 25 bases between. This CDR3 region has 17 residues. The germline V gene encodes CDR1 SEHNR and CDR2 FQNEAQ (reference sequence).

The chain has TRBV28 and TRBJ1-3; 7 nucleotides line up with TRBD1. This CDR3 has 15 residues. Germline V lookup: CDR1 MDHEN, CDR2 SYDVKM. The trim removed 6 bases at V and 4 bases at J, leaving 9 bases unmatched. CDR3 in DNA: TGTGCCAGCAGCCTACCGACAGGGTCAGGAAACACCATATATTTT. Protein: CASSLPTGSGNTIYF.

This chain joins TRBV10-3 and TRBJ1-5; D is ambiguous. V lost 3 bases and J 0 bases, leaving 9 bases between the germline ends. The germline V gene has CDR1 ENHRY and CDR2 SYGVKD. This CDR3 spans 15 amino acids. The CDR3 protein is CAISDGGNSNQPQHF. The CDR3 coding sequence is TGTGCCATCAGTGATGGTGGGAATAGCAATCAGCCCCAGCATTTT.

The chain links TRBV18 to TRBJ2-1; 11 bases line up with TRBD2. After removal of 5 bases from V and 8 bases from J, the junction contained 8 bases not matched to a gene. In germline, CDR1 is KGHSH, CDR2 LQKENI. This CDR3 region has 15 residues. CDR3 residues: CASSKTSGSGYEQFF. CDR3 bases: TGTGCCAGCTCAAAAACTAGCGGGAGTGGCTATGAGCAGTTCTTC.

The chain employs TRBV10-1 and TRBJ2-1, with 7 bases aligning to TRBD2. V trimming: 6 bases; J trimming: 0 bases; junction bases outside the gene matches: 11. This CDR3 has 17 residues. Germline V CDR1 and CDR2: WNHNN, SYGVQD (reference sequence). This chain's CDR3 is CASREGGSLFSYNEQFF. DNA of the CDR3: TGCGCCAGCAGGGAGGGCGGGAGTCTATTCTCCTACAATGAGCAGTTCTTC.

This chain links TRBV29-1 with TRBJ2-3, with D unresolved. Per germline, CDR1 SQVTM and CDR2 ANQGSEA. Trimming cost V 8 bases and J 0 bases, with 12 bases left between them. The CDR3 is made up of 13 amino acids. The CDR3: CSLRSGSTDTQYF. In DNA, the CDR3 is TGCAGCTTAAGATCTGGTAGCACAGATACGCAGTATTTT.

Remarks on this clone: Other DNA sequences within the sample encode an identical CDR3. The V gene is TRBV6-1, the J gene TRBJ2-3; D might be TRBD2 (5 bases). V was pared by 3 bases and J by 6 bases, with 16 bases between. The CDR3 sequence is 15 residues long. Germline CDR1 and CDR2: MNHNS and SASEGT. CDR3 in DNA: TGTGCCAGCAGTGATGCGGCGGGCCTCACGGATACGCAGTATTTT. The encoded protein is CASSDAAGLTDTQYF.

The chain recombines TRBV5-1 with TRBJ2-3; 9 bases map to TRBD1. This CDR3 has 16 residues. Unmatched junction bases numbered 9, after V lost 2 bases and J lost 5 bases. Germline CDR1 and CDR2: SGHRS and YFSETQ. CDR3 in DNA: TGCGCCAGCAGCTTAACCGGGACAGGGTGGGTAGATACGCAGTATTTT. It encodes CASSLTGTGWVDTQYF.

V and J are TRBV28 and TRBJ2-5, with TRBD2 matching 16 bases. Unmatched junction bases numbered 15, after V lost 3 bases and J lost 5 bases. Germline V gives CDR1 MDHEN, CDR2 SYDVKM. This CDR3 region has 20 residues. The CDR3 DNA is TGTGCCAGCAGTTTGTCAAGCGCGGGACTAGCGGGAGGGAAATTGGAGACCCAGTACTTC. Translating gives CASSLSSAGLAGGKLETQYF.

This clone occurred once. The chain has TRBV7-2 and TRBJ2-7; weak D call: TRBD2 (6 bases). This CDR3 comprises 12 residues. V gave up 4 bases and J gave up 6 bases, with 10 bases separating them. Germline assignment: CDR1 SGHTA and CDR2 FQGNSA. CDR3 amino acids: CASSSGGVEQYF. The CDR3 nucleotides read TGTGCCAGCAGCTCCGGGGGAGTCGAGCAGTACTTC.

The chain uses TRBV27 and TRBJ1-2; D is uncertain. The V and J ends lost 7 bases and 6 bases respectively, with 18 bases between them. This CDR3 region has 14 residues. The germline gives CDR1 MNHEY, CDR2 SMNVEV (reference sequence). The CDR3 here is CASTTLEGAHGYTF. CDR3 bases: TGTGCCAGCACCACCCTGGAGGGTGCCCATGGCTACACCTTC.

The chain links TRBV7-2 to TRBJ1-1; D not certain. V gave up 5 bases and J gave up 3 bases, with 19 bases separating them. CDR1 and CDR2 from the germline V gene are SGHTA and FQGNSA. The CDR3 loop spans 16 amino acids. CDR3: CASSGSRGMAHTEAFF. In DNA form, the CDR3 reads TGTGCCAGCAGCGGGAGTAGAGGAATGGCGCACACTGAAGCTTTCTTT. Looking up the rest from reference TRBV7-2 and TRBJ1-1 gives the full variable domain: GAGVSQSPSNKVTEKGKDVELRCDPISGHTALYWYRQSLGQGLEFLIYFQGNSAPDKSGLPSDRFSAERTGGSVSTLTIQRTQQEDSAVYLCASSGSRGMAHTEAFFGQGTRLTVV.

The chain couples TRBV19 to TRBJ2-1, with D perhaps assigned TRBD1 or TRBD2 (5 bases each). The CDR3 consists of 15 residues. Trimming took off 5 bases at V and 3 bases at J, with 14 bases between the two ends. CDR1 is LNHDA and CDR2 is SQIVND in the germline V gene (reference sequence). The CDR3 DNA is TGTGCCAGTAGTCCCCCCCCGGGACGCTACAATGAGCAGTTCTTC. Its translation is CASSPPPGRYNEQFF.

CDR3 in amino acids: CASSDEGFNTDTQYF. The CDR3 region has the DNA TGTGCCAGCAGTGATGAGGGATTTAACACAGATACGCAGTATTTT. The rearrangement links TRBV6-4 to TRBJ2-3; the D gene is possibly TRBD2 (5 bases). CDR1 MRHNA and CDR2 SNTAGT come from the germline V gene. This CDR3 has 15 residues. V dropped 3 bases and J dropped 2 bases, with 12 bases sitting between them.

The chain has TRBV2 and TRBJ2-3, with D unresolved. Germline assignment: CDR1 SNHLY and CDR2 FYNNEI. CDR3 size: 13 residues. V lost 7 bases and J 2 bases, leaving 10 bases between the germline ends. The CDR3 protein is CASNGQLTDTQYF. For the CDR3, the DNA is TGTGCCAGCAACGGGCAACTCACAGATACGCAGTATTTT.

This CDR3 is CSAQGSGTGELFF. The CDR3 bases are TGCAGCGCTCAGGGGTCGGGCACCGGGGAGCTGTTTTTT. The chain combines TRBV29-1 with TRBJ2-2; perhaps TRBD1 as D (6 bases). V gave up 7 bases and J gave up 4 bases, with 13 bases separating them. CDR1 is SQVTM and CDR2 is ANQGSEA in the germline V gene. The CDR3 consists of 13 residues.

The rearrangement joins TRBV15 to TRBJ1-2; D remains unclear. This CDR3 has 12 residues. The germline V and J ends were trimmed by 3 bases and 5 bases, with 7 bases remaining between them. Per germline, CDR1 LNHNV and CDR2 YYDKDF (reference sequence). In DNA, the CDR3 is TGTGCCACCAGCAGGGTGGATTATGGCTACACCTTC. This gives the protein CATSRVDYGYTF.

The gene calls are TRBV28 and TRBJ1-6; D remains ambiguous. This CDR3 spans 13 amino acids. The V end lost 4 bases, the J end lost 6 bases, and 7 bases lay between the germline ends. Germline CDR1 MDHEN, CDR2 SYDVKM. Here the CDR3 DNA reads TGTGCCAGCAGTTCATGGCGTAATTCACCCCTCCACTTT. Translation gives CASSSWRNSPLHF.

The count of this clone is one. The chain carries TRBV5-1 and TRBJ2-1; TRBD2 matches at 11 bases. Germline assignment: CDR1 SGHRS and CDR2 YFSETQ. The CDR3 consists of 18 residues. V was clipped by 5 bases and J by 3 bases; unmatched bases: 13. The CDR3 coding sequence is TGCGCCAGCAGACTTACTAGCGGGAGTGCCTCCCTCTACAATGAGCAGTTCTTC. The encoded protein is CASRLTSGSASLYNEQFF.

The rearrangement joins TRBV7-9 to TRBJ2-7; 8 bases match TRBD1. The ends lost 3 bases at V and 3 bases at J; junction bases unmatched: 7. From germline, CDR1 is SEHNR and CDR2 FQNEAQ (reference sequence). The CDR3 extends over 15 amino acids. The CDR3, as DNA: TGTGCCAGCAGCTTCTCGGGACAGGTGGTCTACGAGCAGTACTTC. This translates into CASSFSGQVVYEQYF.

The gene calls are TRBV27 and TRBJ1-5; D is unclear. CDR3 length: 12 amino acids. CDR1 is MNHEY and CDR2 is SMNVEV in the germline V gene (reference sequence). V lost 6 bases to trimming and J lost 9 bases, with 12 bases between them. CDR3 in amino acids: CASSQVGRPQHF. For the CDR3, the DNA is TGTGCCAGCAGCCAAGTGGGGAGGCCCCAGCATTTT.

V usage is TRBV30 and J usage is TRBJ2-7; D ambiguous. There are 14 residues in the CDR3. From germline, CDR1 is GTSNPN and CDR2 SVGIG (reference sequence). The V gene lost 3 bases and the J gene lost 0 bases, with 12 bases spanning the gap. Written as DNA, the CDR3 is TGTGCCTGGAGCCTACTCGCCGACTCCTACGAGCAGTACTTC. It encodes CAWSLLADSYEQYF.

The rearrangement joins TRBV11-2 to TRBJ1-4; D is possibly TRBD1 (6 bases). CDR1 and CDR2 from the germline V gene are SGHAT and FQNNGV. CDR3 size: 15 residues. V was shortened by 5 bases and J by 5 bases, with 15 bases between the two germline ends. In nucleotides, the CDR3 is TGTGCCAGCAGCCGAACGGACAGACGAAATGAAAAACTGTTTTTT. Translation: CASSRTDRRNEKLFF.

By share, this clone ranks as medium-sized. The chain is built from TRBV6-4 and TRBJ2-7; D is tentatively TRBD1 or TRBD2 (5 bases each). There are 11 residues in the CDR3. Germline CDR1 reads MRHNA; CDR2 reads SNTAGT. The CDR3 sequence is CGTGPPYEQYF. CDR3 DNA sequence: TGTGGGACGGGACCACCCTACGAGCAGTACTTC.